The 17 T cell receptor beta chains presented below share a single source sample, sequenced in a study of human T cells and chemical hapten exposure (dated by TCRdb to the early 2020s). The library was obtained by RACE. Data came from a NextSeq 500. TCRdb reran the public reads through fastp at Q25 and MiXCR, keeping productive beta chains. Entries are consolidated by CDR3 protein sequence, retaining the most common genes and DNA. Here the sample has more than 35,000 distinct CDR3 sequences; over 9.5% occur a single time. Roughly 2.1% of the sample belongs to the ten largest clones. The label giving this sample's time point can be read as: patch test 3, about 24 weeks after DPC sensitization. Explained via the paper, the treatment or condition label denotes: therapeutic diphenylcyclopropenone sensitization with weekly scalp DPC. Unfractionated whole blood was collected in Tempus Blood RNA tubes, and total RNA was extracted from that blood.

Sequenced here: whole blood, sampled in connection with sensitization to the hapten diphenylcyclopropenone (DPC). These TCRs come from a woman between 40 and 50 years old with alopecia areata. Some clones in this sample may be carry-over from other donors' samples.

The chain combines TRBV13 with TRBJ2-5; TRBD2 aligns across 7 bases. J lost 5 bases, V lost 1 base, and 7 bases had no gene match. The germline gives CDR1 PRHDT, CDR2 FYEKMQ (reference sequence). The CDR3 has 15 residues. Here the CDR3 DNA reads TGTGCCAGCAGCTTAGATCCGCGGGGGTCCGAGACCCAGTACTTC. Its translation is CASSLDPRGSETQYF.

DNA for the CDR3: TGTGCCAGCAGTTCCGCGGGGACGGTATCCTACGAGCAGTACTTC. Protein sequence: CASSSAGTVSYEQYF. The chain is built from TRBV28 and TRBJ2-7; tentatively, D is TRBD2 (6 bases). Germline V CDR1 and CDR2: MDHEN, SYDVKM. V was clipped by 4 bases and J by 1 base, with 14 bases between them. This CDR3 is 15 amino acids long.

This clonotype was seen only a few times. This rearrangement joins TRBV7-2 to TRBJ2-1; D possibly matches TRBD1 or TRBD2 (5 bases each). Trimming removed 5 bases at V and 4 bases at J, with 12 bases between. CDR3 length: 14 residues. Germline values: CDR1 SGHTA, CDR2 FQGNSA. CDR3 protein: CASSNPGRYNEQFF. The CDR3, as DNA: TGTGCCAGCAGCAATCCGGGACGATACAATGAGCAGTTCTTC.

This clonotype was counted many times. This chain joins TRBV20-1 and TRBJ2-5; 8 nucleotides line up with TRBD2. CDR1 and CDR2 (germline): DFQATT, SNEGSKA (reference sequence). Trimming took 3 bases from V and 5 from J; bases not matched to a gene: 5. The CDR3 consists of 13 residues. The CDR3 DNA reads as TGCAGTGCTAGCGGGGGGGCCCCGGAGACCCAGTACTTC. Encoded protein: CSASGGAPETQYF.

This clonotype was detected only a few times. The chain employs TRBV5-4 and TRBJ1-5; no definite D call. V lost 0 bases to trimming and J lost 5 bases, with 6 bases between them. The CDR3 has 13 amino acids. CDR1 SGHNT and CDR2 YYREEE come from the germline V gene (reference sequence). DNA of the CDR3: TGTGCCAGCAGCTTGGACACAGATCAGCCCCAGCATTTT. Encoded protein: CASSLDTDQPQHF.

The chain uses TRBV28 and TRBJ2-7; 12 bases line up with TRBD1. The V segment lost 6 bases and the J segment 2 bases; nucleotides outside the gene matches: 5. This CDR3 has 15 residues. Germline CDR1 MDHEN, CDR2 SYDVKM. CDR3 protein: CASRSGTGGPYEQYF. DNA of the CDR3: TGTGCCAGCAGATCCGGGACAGGGGGCCCCTACGAGCAGTACTTC. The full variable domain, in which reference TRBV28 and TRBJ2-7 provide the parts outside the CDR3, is DVKVTQSSRYLVKRTGEKVFLECVQDMDHENMFWYRQDPGLGLRLIYFSYDVKMKEKGDIPEGYSVSREKKERFSLILESASTNQTSMYLCASRSGTGGPYEQYFGPGTRLTVT.

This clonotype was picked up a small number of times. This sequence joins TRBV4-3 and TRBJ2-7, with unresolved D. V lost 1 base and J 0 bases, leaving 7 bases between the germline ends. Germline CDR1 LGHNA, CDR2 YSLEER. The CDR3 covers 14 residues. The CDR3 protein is CASSQVISSYEQYF. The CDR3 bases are TGCGCCAGCAGCCAAGTGATATCCTCCTACGAGCAGTACTTC.

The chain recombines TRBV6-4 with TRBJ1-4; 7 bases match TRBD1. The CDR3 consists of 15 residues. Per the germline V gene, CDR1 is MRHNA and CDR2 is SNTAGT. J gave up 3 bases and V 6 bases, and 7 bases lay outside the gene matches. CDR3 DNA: TGTGCCAGCAGCCCTACGACAGGGCCTAATGAAAAACTGTTTTTT. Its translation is CASSPTTGPNEKLFF.

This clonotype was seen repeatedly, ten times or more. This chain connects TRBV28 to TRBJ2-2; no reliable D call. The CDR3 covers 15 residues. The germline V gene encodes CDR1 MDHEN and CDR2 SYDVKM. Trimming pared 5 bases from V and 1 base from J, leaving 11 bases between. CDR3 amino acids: CASSRSSRNTGELFF. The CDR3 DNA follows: TGTGCCAGCAGTAGATCGTCCAGGAACACCGGGGAGCTGTTTTTT.

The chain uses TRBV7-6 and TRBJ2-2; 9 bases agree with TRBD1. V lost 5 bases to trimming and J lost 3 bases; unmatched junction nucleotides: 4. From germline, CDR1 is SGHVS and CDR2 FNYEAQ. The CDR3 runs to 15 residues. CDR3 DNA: TGTGCCAGCAGCCAACAGGGGGCGGACACCGGGGAGCTGTTTTTT. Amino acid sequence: CASSQQGADTGELFF.

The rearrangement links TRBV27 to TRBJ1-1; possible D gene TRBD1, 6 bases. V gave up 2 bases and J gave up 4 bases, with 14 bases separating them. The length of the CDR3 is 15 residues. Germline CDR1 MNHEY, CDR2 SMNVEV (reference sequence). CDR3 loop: CASSLGGPRGTEAFF. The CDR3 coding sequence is TGTGCCAGCAGTTTAGGGGGCCCACGGGGCACTGAAGCTTTCTTT.

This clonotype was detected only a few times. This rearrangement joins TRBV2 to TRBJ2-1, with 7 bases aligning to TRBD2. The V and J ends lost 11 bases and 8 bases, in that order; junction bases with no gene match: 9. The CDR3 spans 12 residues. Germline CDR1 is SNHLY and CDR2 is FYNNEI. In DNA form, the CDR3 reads TGTGCCCCTGGCCAGCGGGGTGATGAGCAGTTCTTC. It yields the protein CAPGQRGDEQFF.

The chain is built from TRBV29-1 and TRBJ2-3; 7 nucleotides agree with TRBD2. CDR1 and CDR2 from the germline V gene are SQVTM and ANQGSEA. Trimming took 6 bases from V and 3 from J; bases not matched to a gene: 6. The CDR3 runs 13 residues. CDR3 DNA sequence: TGCAGCGTCGGTCGGCGGGAGACAGATACGCAGTATTTT. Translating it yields CSVGRRETDTQYF.

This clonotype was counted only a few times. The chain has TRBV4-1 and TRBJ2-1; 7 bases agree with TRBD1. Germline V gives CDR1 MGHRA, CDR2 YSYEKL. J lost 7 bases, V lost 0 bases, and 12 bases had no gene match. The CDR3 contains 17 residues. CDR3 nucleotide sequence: TGCGCCAGCAGCCAAGACGCAAGACAGGGTGGTAGGAATGAGCAGTTCTTC. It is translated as CASSQDARQGGRNEQFF.

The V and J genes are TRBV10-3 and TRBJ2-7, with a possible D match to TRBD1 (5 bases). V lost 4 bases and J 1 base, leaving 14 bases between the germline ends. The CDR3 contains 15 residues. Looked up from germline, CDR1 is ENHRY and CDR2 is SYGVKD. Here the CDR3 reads CAISGGSTNSYEQYF. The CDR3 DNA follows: TGTGCCATCAGTGGGGGCAGTACCAATTCCTACGAGCAGTACTTC.

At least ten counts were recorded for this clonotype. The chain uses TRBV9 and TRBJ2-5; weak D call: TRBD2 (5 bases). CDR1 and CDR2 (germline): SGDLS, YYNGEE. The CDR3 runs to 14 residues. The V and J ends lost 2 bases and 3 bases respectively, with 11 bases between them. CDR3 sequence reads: CASSVVGKEETQYF. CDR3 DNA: TGTGCCAGCAGCGTGGTCGGGAAGGAAGAGACCCAGTACTTC. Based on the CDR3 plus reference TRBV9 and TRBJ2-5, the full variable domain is DSGVTQTPKHLITATGQRVTLRCSPRSGDLSVYWYQQSLDQGLQFLIQYYNGEERAKGNILERFSAQQFPDLHSELNLSSLELGDSALYFCASSVVGKEETQYFGPGTRLLVL.

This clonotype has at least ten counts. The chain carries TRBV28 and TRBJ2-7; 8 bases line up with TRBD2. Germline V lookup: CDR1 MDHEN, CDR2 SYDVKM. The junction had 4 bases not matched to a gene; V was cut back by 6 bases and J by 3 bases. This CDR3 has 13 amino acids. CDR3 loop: CASSGREYYEQYF. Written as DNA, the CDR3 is TGTGCCAGCAGCGGGAGGGAATACTACGAGCAGTACTTC.